The T cell receptor beta chain under discussion was sequenced for a study of brain T cells in children with intractable seizures. Profiled with immunoSEQ multiplex PCR; TCRdb holds only in-frame clones, not every one. The data hold roughly 80,000 clones, with 91% observed a single time. J lost 8 bases, V lost 3 bases, and 12 bases had no gene match. CDR3 length: 14 residues. The germline V gene encodes CDR1 GTSNPN and CDR2 SVGIG (reference sequence). The origin of this receptor is a girl between 2 and 10 years old with Rasmussen encephalitis and intractable seizures. The chain employs TRBV30 and TRBJ1-2, with 7 bases fitting TRBD1. The sequencing here drew on peripheral blood, taken at surgery. The CDR3 loop reads CAWRVTGEAYGYTF. CDR3 sequence (DNA): TGTGCCTGGAGAGTAACAGGGGAGGCGTACGGCTACACCTTC.